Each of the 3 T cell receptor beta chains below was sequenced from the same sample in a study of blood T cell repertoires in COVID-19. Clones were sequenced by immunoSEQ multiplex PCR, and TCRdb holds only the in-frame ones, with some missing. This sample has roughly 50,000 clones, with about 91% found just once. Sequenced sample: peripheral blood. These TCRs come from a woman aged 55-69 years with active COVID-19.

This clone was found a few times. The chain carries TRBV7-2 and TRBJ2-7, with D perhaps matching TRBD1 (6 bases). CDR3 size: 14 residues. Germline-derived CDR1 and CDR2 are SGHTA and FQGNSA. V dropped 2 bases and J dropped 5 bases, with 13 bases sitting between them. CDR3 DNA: TGTGCCAGCAGCTTAATTTCAGGGGTTGACGAGCAGTACTTC. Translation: CASSLISGVDEQYF.

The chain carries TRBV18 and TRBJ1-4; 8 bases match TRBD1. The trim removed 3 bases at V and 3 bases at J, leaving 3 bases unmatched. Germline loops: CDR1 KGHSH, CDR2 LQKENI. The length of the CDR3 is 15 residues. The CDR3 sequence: CASSPTQGANEKLFF. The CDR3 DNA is TGTGCCAGCTCACCGACACAGGGGGCTAATGAAAAACTGTTTTTT.

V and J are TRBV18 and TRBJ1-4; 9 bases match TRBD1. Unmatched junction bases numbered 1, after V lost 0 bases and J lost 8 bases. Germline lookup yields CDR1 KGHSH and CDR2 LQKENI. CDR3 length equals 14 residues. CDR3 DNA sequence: TGTGCCAGCTCACCACCGGGACAGGGAGAAAAACTGTTTTTT. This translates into CASSPPGQGEKLFF.